This T cell receptor (beta chain) originates from a study of human T cells and chemical hapten exposure. Time point denoted: patch test 2, 6 weeks after DPC sensitization. The treatment here: therapeutic diphenylcyclopropenone sensitization with weekly scalp DPC. Drawing of blood took place ahead of applying each patch test. A single record per CDR3 protein comes from TCRdb applying MiXCR to the RACE reads. The sample contains approximately 96,000 distinct CDR3 sequences, about 9.3% of which appear only once. This clonotype was seen just once. The origin of this receptor is a middle-aged woman with alopecia areata. Some clones in this sample may be carry-over from other donors' samples. Source: whole blood, taken in connection with sensitization to the hapten diphenylcyclopropenone (DPC).

The CDR3: CASSYKRASTDTQYF. DNA of the CDR3: TGTGCCAGCAGCTATAAGCGGGCGAGCACAGATACGCAGTATTTT. This chain uses TRBV7-2 with TRBJ2-3; the D gene is possibly TRBD2 (6 bases). The length of the CDR3 is 15 residues. Trimming removed 4 bases from V and 0 bases from J, with 11 bases in between. Germline V gene sequence: CDR1 SGHTA, CDR2 FQGNSA.